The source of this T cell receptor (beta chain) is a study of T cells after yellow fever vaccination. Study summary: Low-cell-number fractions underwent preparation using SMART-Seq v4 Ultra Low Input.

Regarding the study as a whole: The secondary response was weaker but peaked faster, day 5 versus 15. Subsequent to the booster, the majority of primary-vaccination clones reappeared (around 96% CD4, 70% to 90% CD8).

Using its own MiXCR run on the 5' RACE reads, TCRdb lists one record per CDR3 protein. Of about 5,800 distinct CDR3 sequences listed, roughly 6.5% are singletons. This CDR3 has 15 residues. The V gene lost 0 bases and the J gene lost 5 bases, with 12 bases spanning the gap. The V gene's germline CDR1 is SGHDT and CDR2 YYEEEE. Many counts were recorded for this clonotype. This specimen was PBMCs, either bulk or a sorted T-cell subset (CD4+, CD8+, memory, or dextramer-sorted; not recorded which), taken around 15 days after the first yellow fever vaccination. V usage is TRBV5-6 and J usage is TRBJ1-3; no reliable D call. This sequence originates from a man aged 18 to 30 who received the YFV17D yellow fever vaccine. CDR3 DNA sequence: TGTGCCAGCAGCTTGGGATGGGGTCGGCGAAACACCATATATTTT. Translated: CASSLGWGRRNTIYF.